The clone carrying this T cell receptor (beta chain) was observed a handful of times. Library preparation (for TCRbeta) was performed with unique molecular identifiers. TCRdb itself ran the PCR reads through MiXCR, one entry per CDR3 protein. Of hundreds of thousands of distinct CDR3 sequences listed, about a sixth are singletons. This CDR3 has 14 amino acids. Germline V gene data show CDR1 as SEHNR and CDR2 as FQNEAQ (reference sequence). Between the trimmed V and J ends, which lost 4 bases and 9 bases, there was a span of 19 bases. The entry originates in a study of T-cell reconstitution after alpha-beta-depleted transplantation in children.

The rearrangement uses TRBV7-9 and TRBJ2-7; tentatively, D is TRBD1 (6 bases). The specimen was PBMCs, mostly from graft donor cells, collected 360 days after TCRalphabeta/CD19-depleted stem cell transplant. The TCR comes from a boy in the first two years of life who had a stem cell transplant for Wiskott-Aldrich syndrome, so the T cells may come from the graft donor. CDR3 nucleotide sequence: TGTGCCAGCAGCTCAGCCTCCGGGACACCCTTGCAGTACTTC. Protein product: CASSSASGTPLQYF.